The 18 T cell receptor beta chains reported below all come from one sample, sequenced in a study of cytomegalovirus exposure and HLA in healthy donors. It was with 60 Vbeta and 13 Jbeta primers that the PCR ran. Assay used: immunoSEQ multiplex PCR; TCRdb lists only in-frame clones, some missing. Among 68,000 or so clones listed, roughly 78% were seen once. Sequenced: PBMCs. The receptors shown here come from a woman in her 30s in good health and CMV-seronegative.

This rearrangement joins TRBV7-8 to TRBJ1-2, with D maybe TRBD1 (5 bases). CDR3 length: 13 residues. Trimming took 6 bases from V and 4 from J, leaving 12 bases between them. CDR1 and CDR2 from the germline V gene are SGHVS and FQNEAQ. DNA of the CDR3: TGTGCCAGCAGTGGGCGGCAGGGCTATGGCTACACCTTC. Protein: CASSGRQGYGYTF.

The rearrangement joins TRBV30 to TRBJ2-5; possibly TRBD2 for D (6 bases). Trimming removed 4 bases from V and 2 bases from J, with 8 bases in between. CDR3 length: 12 residues. Germline-derived CDR1 and CDR2 are GTSNPN and SVGIG (reference sequence). The CDR3 protein is CAWNRGQETQYF. The CDR3 DNA follows: TGTGCCTGGAACCGGGGGCAAGAGACCCAGTACTTC.

The gene calls are TRBV2 and TRBJ1-2, with unresolved D. V lost 8 bases and J 1 base, leaving 11 bases between the germline ends. The CDR3 is made up of 13 amino acids. Germline loops: CDR1 SNHLY, CDR2 FYNNEI. CDR3 in DNA: TGTGCCAGCTTCTCACGCGATAACTATGGCTACACCTTC. As protein: CASFSRDNYGYTF.

The chain uses TRBV7-2 and TRBJ2-3, with 13 positions matching TRBD2. CDR3 length equals 17 residues. Germline-derived CDR1 and CDR2 are SGHTA and FQGNSA. Losses at the gene ends were 5 bases for V and 3 bases for J; bases not matched to a gene: 8. The CDR3 DNA is TGTGCCAGCAGCCATAGACCGGGACTAGCGGGAACAGATACGCAGTATTTT. Translation gives CASSHRPGLAGTDTQYF.

The J gene is TRBJ2-5, the V gene TRBV7-9; 9 nucleotides match TRBD2. J was trimmed by 1 base and V by 6 bases; bases with no gene match: 3. This CDR3 is built from 14 residues. Germline lookup yields CDR1 SEHNR and CDR2 FQNEAQ (reference sequence). DNA for the CDR3: TGTGCCAGCAGAGCTAGCGGGGTCCAAGAGACCCAGTACTTC. This translates into CASRASGVQETQYF.

With regard to this clone: The same CDR3 also results from other DNA sequences found in this sample. The chain joins TRBV9 to TRBJ2-3; D perhaps matches TRBD1 (6 bases). The V end was cut by 2 bases, the J end by 3 bases, with 7 bases between. The CDR3 length is 13 residues. The V gene's germline CDR1 is SGDLS and CDR2 YYNGEE. As DNA, the CDR3 is TGTGCCAGCAGCGTGCAGGGGACAGATACGCAGTATTTT. It encodes CASSVQGTDTQYF.

In this sample, this clone turned up a few times. The genes are TRBV7-6 and TRBJ1-3; 8 bases agree with TRBD1. The V segment lost 4 bases and the J segment 4 bases; nucleotides outside the gene matches: 6. CDR1 SGHVS and CDR2 FNYEAQ come from the germline V gene. The CDR3 extends over 15 amino acids. CDR3: CASSSGTGTGNTIYF. CDR3 in DNA: TGTGCCAGCAGCTCTGGGACAGGCACCGGAAACACCATATATTTT.

The chain uses TRBV2 and TRBJ1-1; D might be TRBD1 (6 bases). This CDR3 has 17 residues. Germline V gives CDR1 SNHLY, CDR2 FYNNEI. The V end was cut by 10 bases, the J end by 6 bases, with 30 bases between. The CDR3 sequence: CATPEGREDRRGSEAFF. The CDR3 DNA is TGTGCCACCCCCGAGGGCCGGGAGGACAGAAGAGGGTCTGAAGCTTTCTTT.

The V gene is TRBV6-1, the J gene TRBJ2-7, with D tentatively TRBD1 (6 bases). Germline V gene data show CDR1 as MNHNS and CDR2 as SASEGT. Trimming left V 8 bases short and J 5 bases short, with 16 bases between. The CDR3 runs to 13 residues. This chain's CDR3 is CASGVGARDEQYF. In DNA form, the CDR3 reads TGTGCCAGCGGGGTGGGGGCCAGGGACGAGCAGTACTTC.

This chain links TRBV6-1 with TRBJ1-5, with 7 bases matching TRBD1. J was trimmed by 4 bases and V by 6 bases; bases with no gene match: 9. CDR1 and CDR2 from the germline V gene are MNHNS and SASEGT. The CDR3 spans 15 residues. The CDR3 DNA reads TGTGCCAGCAGCGGACTGGGACAGCCTAATCAGCCCCAGCATTTT. Protein sequence: CASSGLGQPNQPQHF.

This clone appeared a few times. For the CDR3, the DNA is TGTGCCAGCAGTTCAGAATACGAGCAGTACTTC. It specifies CASSSEYEQYF. The chain recombines TRBV28 with TRBJ2-7; D gene ambiguous. V was trimmed by 4 bases and J by 4 bases, leaving 5 bases between them. CDR3 length: 11 residues. Germline CDR1 reads MDHEN; CDR2 reads SYDVKM. The whole variable domain, remainder taken from reference TRBV28 and TRBJ2-7, is DVKVTQSSRYLVKRTGEKVFLECVQDMDHENMFWYRQDPGLGLRLIYFSYDVKMKEKGDIPEGYSVSREKKERFSLILESASTNQTSMYLCASSSEYEQYFGPGTRLTVT.

For this clone: At one end the junction does not follow the germline gene, possibly because of a read error. The CDR3 nucleotides are TGCGCCAGCAGCCATCGGACTCTGAACCCCGGGGAGCTGTTTTTT. This codes for CASSHRTLNPGELFF. The chain uses TRBV4-1 and TRBJ2-2; tentatively, D is TRBD2 (5 bases). The CDR3 is made up of 15 amino acids. Germline V CDR1 and CDR2: MGHRA, YSYEKL.

The V gene is TRBV30, the J gene TRBJ1-4; 9 bases are a match to TRBD1. In germline, CDR1 is GTSNPN, CDR2 SVGIG (reference sequence). The CDR3 contains 15 residues. Unmatched junction bases numbered 9, after V lost 2 bases and J lost 8 bases. CDR3 loop: CAWSLTGGVGEKLFF. In DNA form, the CDR3 reads TGTGCCTGGAGTCTTACAGGGGGCGTAGGCGAAAAACTGTTTTTT.

This sequence joins TRBV4-1 and TRBJ2-1; 8 nucleotides align to TRBD2. The length of the CDR3 is 16 residues. Germline lookup yields CDR1 MGHRA and CDR2 YSYEKL. The junction had 2 bases not matched to a gene; V was cut back by 0 bases and J by 1 base. The CDR3 DNA is TGCGCCAGCAGCCAAGATCCGGGAGGGTCCTACAATGAGCAGTTCTTC. Its protein is CASSQDPGGSYNEQFF.

The chain carries TRBV7-9 and TRBJ1-5; a weak D match, TRBD1 (6 bases). There are 15 residues in the CDR3. Germline CDR1 reads SEHNR; CDR2 reads FQNEAQ (reference sequence). Trimming pared 6 bases from V and 9 bases from J, leaving 21 bases between. The CDR3 sequence is CASSPGGGFSWPQHF. In nucleotides, the CDR3 is TGTGCCAGCAGTCCCGGGGGGGGCTTCTCGTGGCCCCAGCATTTT.

This clone was seen just once. Here the CDR3 DNA reads TGCAGCGTTGAAGACGAGATAACAGGGTCTCCCACAGATACGCAGTATTTT. Its translation: CSVEDEITGSPTDTQYF. This rearrangement joins TRBV29-1 to TRBJ2-3; D might be TRBD1 (6 bases). The CDR3 has 17 residues. The V gene's germline CDR1 is SQVTM and CDR2 ANQGSEA. V lost 0 bases and J 2 bases, leaving 18 bases between the germline ends.

The chain is built from TRBV5-6 and TRBJ1-1; 8 positions match TRBD1. In germline, CDR1 is SGHDT, CDR2 YYEEEE. V shed 4 bases, J shed 6 bases, and the junction held 2 bases outside the gene matches. This CDR3 spans 12 amino acids. CDR3 nucleotides: TGTGCCAGCAGCAGCAGGGGGCCTGAAGCTTTCTTT. It encodes CASSSRGPEAFF.

V and J are TRBV30 and TRBJ1-1; possible D gene TRBD1, 5 bases. V dropped 4 bases and J dropped 4 bases, with 28 bases sitting between them. The CDR3 spans 18 residues. Per germline, CDR1 GTSNPN and CDR2 SVGIG (reference sequence). CDR3 nucleotides: TGTGCCTGGAAGCCGAAAACAGGAGACAAAGTTTGGAGCACTGAAGCTTTCTTT. Its translation is CAWKPKTGDKVWSTEAFF.